This T cell receptor beta chain was profiled in a study of a mutant IDH1 vaccine in newly diagnosed glioma. Across the study: Averaging around 42 years of age, treated patients were approximately 62% male and around 40% female. Prior therapy was radiotherapy, temozolomide, or both; most received both.

TCRdb keeps only in-frame clones here, not all; method: immunoSEQ multiplex PCR. Of fewer than 100,000 clones listed, about 87% are singletons. Study results and limitations: Of the patients, about 95% had vaccine-induced immune responses.

Sample time point: baseline, week 1 (first vaccination visit). Treatment defined: pre-vaccination baseline after standard-of-care therapy. A word on this clone: What it binds is unknown.

The V end was cut by 3 bases, the J end by 1 base, with 10 bases between. Per germline, CDR1 GTSNPN and CDR2 SVGIG (reference sequence). CDR3 length: 13 residues. The clonotype comes from a woman aged 45-65 years with glioma. This chain uses TRBV30 with TRBJ2-7; a possible D gene is TRBD1 (5 bases). Sequenced here: PBMCs, sampled from a glioma patient treated with radiotherapy, temozolomide or both. CDR3 nucleotide sequence: TGTGCCTGGAGGGGGCTGGGTTCCTACGAGCAGTACTTC. This sequence encodes CAWRGLGSYEQYF.